The next 26 T cell receptor beta chains were all read from a single sample in a study of beta chain features in type 1 diabetes. Findings and caveats of the study: Moderately but significantly shorter TCRB CDR3s were found in Type 1 diabetes patients in all four CD4+ subsets.

Their cognate antigens are unknown. The whole isolated RNA underwent reverse transcription, so sequencing captured expressed TCRB transcripts. Sequencing used immunoSEQ multiplex PCR; TCRdb keeps in-frame clones, though not all of them. The table records over 55,000 clones, 40% to 60% of them present only once. The specimen was Tregs from blood. The receptor source for this set is a woman between 40 and 55 years old with type 1 diabetes.

CDR3 DNA: TGTGCCAGCTCACCTGGACAGGGGGCATTTAATGAGCAGTTCTTC. This codes for CASSPGQGAFNEQFF. This rearrangement joins TRBV18 to TRBJ2-1, with 11 bases that match TRBD1. V shed 3 bases, J shed 7 bases, and the junction held 5 bases outside the gene matches. The germline CDR1 and CDR2 sequences are KGHSH and LQKENI. The CDR3 is made up of 15 amino acids. Variable domain in full (rest from reference TRBV18 and TRBJ2-1): NAGVMQNPRHLVRRRGQEARLRCSPMKGHSHVYWYRQLPEEGLKFMVYLQKENIIDESGMPKERFSAEFPKEGPSILRIQQVVRGDSAAYFCASSPGQGAFNEQFFGPGTRLTVL.

This clone was observed once. The chain combines TRBV27 with TRBJ2-1; possibly TRBD1 for D (5 bases). The germline V gene encodes CDR1 MNHEY and CDR2 SMNVEV (reference sequence). V lost 5 bases, J lost 10 bases, and 18 bases lay in between. This CDR3 spans 14 amino acids. CDR3 protein: CASSLDNSWGEQFF. The DNA for the CDR3 is TGTGCCAGCAGTCTGGACAACTCGTGGGGAGAGCAGTTCTTC.

The chain combines TRBV7-2 with TRBJ2-4, with TRBD2 matching 8 bases. The J segment lost 0 bases and the V segment lost 1 base, leaving 11 bases of the junction unmatched. The CDR3 sequence is 19 residues long. CDR1 and CDR2 (germline): SGHTA, FQGNSA. In nucleotides, the CDR3 is TGTGCCAGCAGCTTAGTCGCTGCGGGTGCGGGGGGAGCCAAAAACATTCAGTACTTC. This codes for CASSLVAAGAGGAKNIQYF.

This CDR3 is CASRSTSSYEQYF. For the CDR3, the DNA is TGTGCCAGCAGAAGCACCTCCTCCTACGAGCAGTACTTC. The chain couples TRBV6-6 to TRBJ2-7; D is unclear. The CDR3 runs to 13 residues. V lost 6 bases to trimming and J lost 0 bases, with 9 bases between them. Germline V gene data show CDR1 as MNHNY and CDR2 as SVGAGI (reference sequence).

The chain is built from TRBV9 and TRBJ1-2; 7 bases line up with TRBD1. The CDR3 consists of 15 residues. J gave up 2 bases and V 3 bases, and 7 bases lay outside the gene matches. The germline CDR1 and CDR2 sequences are SGDLS and YYNGEE. Here the CDR3 DNA reads TGTGCCAGCAGCGGGTCGGGACAGAGCAACTATGGCTACACCTTC. Its translation: CASSGSGQSNYGYTF. Supplemented by reference TRBV9 and TRBJ1-2, the full variable domain reads DSGVTQTPKHLITATGQRVTLRCSPRSGDLSVYWYQQSLDQGLQFLIQYYNGEERAKGNILERFSAQQFPDLHSELNLSSLELGDSALYFCASSGSGQSNYGYTFGSGTRLTVV.

J is TRBJ2-5 and V is TRBV7-9, with D possibly matching TRBD2 (6 bases). The ends were cut back, 1 base at V and 0 bases at J, with 12 bases in the middle. The CDR3 contains 16 residues. The germline gives CDR1 SEHNR, CDR2 FQNEAQ (reference sequence). CDR3: CASSLGRGLYQETQYF. The CDR3 DNA reads as TGTGCCAGCAGCTTAGGGAGGGGATTGTACCAAGAGACCCAGTACTTC.

CDR3 protein: CASSPVRGGTETQYF. CDR3 bases: TGCGCCAGCAGCCCCGTCCGTGGCGGGACGGAGACCCAGTACTTC. The rearrangement links TRBV4-1 to TRBJ2-5; TRBD2 is a possible D gene (6 bases). The germline V and J ends were trimmed by 4 bases and 5 bases, with 17 bases remaining between them. CDR1 MGHRA and CDR2 YSYEKL come from the germline V gene. There are 15 residues in the CDR3.

This clone was seen a single time. The sample holds other DNA sequences that translate to the same CDR3. This rearrangement joins TRBV18 to TRBJ1-1; TRBD1 is a possible D gene (5 bases). Germline loops: CDR1 KGHSH, CDR2 LQKENI. The ends were cut back, 6 bases at V and 4 bases at J, with 18 bases in the middle. The CDR3 runs 15 residues. The CDR3 DNA follows: TGTGCCAGCTCTCTAGGTTCAGGGTTCCGCACTGAAGCTTTCTTT. It translates to CASSLGSGFRTEAFF.

This chain uses TRBV28 with TRBJ1-5; 8 bases agree with TRBD1. With V trimmed by 6 bases and J by 5 bases, 12 bases remained unmatched. Germline CDR1 and CDR2: MDHEN and SYDVKM. This CDR3 comprises 16 residues. The CDR3 sequence is CASSPDRGWGHQPQHF. DNA of the CDR3: TGTGCCAGCAGCCCTGACAGGGGTTGGGGCCATCAGCCCCAGCATTTT.

The chain combines TRBV7-9 with TRBJ2-1; 7 bases are shared with TRBD1. Trimming cost V 4 bases and J 6 bases; bases outside gene matches: 6. CDR3 length equals 14 residues. Germline CDR1 is SEHNR and CDR2 is FQNEAQ (reference sequence). The CDR3 here is CASSYNRDSNEQFF. In DNA, the CDR3 is TGTGCCAGCAGCTATAACCGGGACAGCAATGAGCAGTTCTTC.

There are a few counts of this clone. This chain joins TRBV7-9 and TRBJ1-4; D perhaps matches TRBD1 (6 bases). The CDR3 length is 14 residues. V was trimmed by 3 bases and J by 4 bases, leaving 9 bases between them. The V gene's germline CDR1 is SEHNR and CDR2 FQNEAQ (reference sequence). The CDR3 is CASSFRQVNEKLFF. The CDR3 nucleotides are TGTGCCAGCAGCTTCCGACAGGTTAATGAAAAACTGTTTTTT.

The CDR3 sequence is CASSLDVLTYEQYF. The CDR3 DNA reads TGTGCCAGCAGCTTAGACGTTCTCACCTACGAGCAGTACTTC. V usage is TRBV7-9 and J usage is TRBJ2-5; no firm D call. The assigned J gene may be wrong: the sequence end matches TRBJ2-7 better. The CDR3 loop spans 14 amino acids. CDR1 and CDR2 from the germline V gene are SEHNR and FQNEAQ (reference sequence).

In its sample, this clone was seen a few times. V usage is TRBV5-1 and J usage is TRBJ2-2; possibly TRBD2 for D (6 bases). The CDR3 covers 15 residues. Trimming pared 0 bases from V and 5 bases from J, leaving 11 bases between. Germline-derived CDR1 and CDR2 are SGHRS and YFSETQ. The CDR3 DNA is TGCGCCAGCAGCTTGGGCGTCGCGGGAACCGGGGAGCTGTTTTTT. Translating gives CASSLGVAGTGELFF.

Only a few counts were recorded for this clone. The genes are TRBV10-3 and TRBJ2-7; 15 nucleotides match TRBD2. CDR1 is ENHRY, CDR2 SYGVKD, per germline. This CDR3 is 13 amino acids long. After removal of 8 bases from V and 4 bases from J, the junction contained 0 bases not matched to a gene. This chain's CDR3 is CAIGTSGGYEQYF. The CDR3 nucleotides read TGTGCCATCGGGACTAGCGGGGGGTACGAGCAGTACTTC.

The chain combines TRBV6-6 with TRBJ1-1; 8 bases line up with TRBD1. The germline V gene has CDR1 MNHNY and CDR2 SVGAGI (reference sequence). The CDR3 extends over 16 amino acids. J gave up 11 bases and V 2 bases, and 16 bases lay outside the gene matches. Here the CDR3 reads CASSYEGAGGRNAAFF. The CDR3 DNA follows: TGTGCCAGCAGTTACGAGGGGGCAGGGGGCAGGAATGCTGCTTTCTTT.

V usage is TRBV5-1 and J usage is TRBJ1-1; D uncertain. Between the trimmed V and J ends, which lost 1 base and 3 bases, there was a span of 10 bases. The CDR3 extends over 14 amino acids. Germline values: CDR1 SGHRS, CDR2 YFSETQ. DNA of the CDR3: TGCGCCAGCAGCTTGCGGGGTGAGGACACTGAAGCTTTCTTT. Translation gives CASSLRGEDTEAFF.

V gene TRBV27 combines with J gene TRBJ2-1, with 11 bases that match TRBD1. The ends lost 5 bases at V and 7 bases at J; junction bases unmatched: 7. Germline V gene sequence: CDR1 MNHEY, CDR2 SMNVEV (reference sequence). The CDR3 contains 15 residues. In nucleotides, the CDR3 is TGTGCCAGCAGTGGGGAGGACAGGGGGCGAAATGAGCAGTTCTTC. It is translated as CASSGEDRGRNEQFF.

The rearrangement joins TRBV6-5 to TRBJ1-6; D not certain. Trimming removed 6 bases at V and 7 bases at J, with 13 bases between. Germline V gives CDR1 MNHEY, CDR2 SVGAGI. The CDR3 contains 14 residues. CDR3 protein: CASSSGILNSPLHF. The DNA for the CDR3 is TGTGCCAGCAGCTCCGGGATTCTGAATTCACCCCTCCACTTT.

The J gene is TRBJ1-2, the V gene TRBV7-9; D is ambiguous. V was pared by 5 bases and J by 3 bases, with 7 bases between. Germline V CDR1 and CDR2: SEHNR, FQNEAQ (reference sequence). This CDR3 contains 12 residues. Here the CDR3 DNA reads TGTGCCAGCAGCGGGCAGGACTATGGCTACACCTTC. Its translation is CASSGQDYGYTF.

The J gene is TRBJ1-1, the V gene TRBV5-6; no firm D call. Trimming removed 2 bases at V and 0 bases at J, with 8 bases between. Per germline, CDR1 SGHDT and CDR2 YYEEEE. The CDR3 contains 14 residues. CDR3 protein: CASSFPGMNTEAFF. The DNA of the CDR3 is TGTGCCAGCAGCTTCCCAGGAATGAACACTGAAGCTTTCTTT.

This clone was observed a few times. V and J are TRBV29-1 and TRBJ2-7, with 9 bases aligning to TRBD1. Germline V gene lookup returns CDR1 SQVTM and CDR2 ANQGSEA. Trimming took 6 bases from V and 3 from J; bases not matched to a gene: 6. The CDR3 length is 13 residues. The CDR3 spells CSVAPGQGYEQYF. CDR3 sequence (DNA): TGCAGCGTCGCCCCGGGACAGGGCTACGAGCAGTACTTC.

The chain uses TRBV5-4 and TRBJ2-5; TRBD2 might be the D (7 bases). The V gene lost 1 base and the J gene lost 4 bases, with 14 bases spanning the gap. The CDR3 is 15 residues long. From germline, CDR1 is SGHNT and CDR2 YYREEE (reference sequence). CDR3 sequence reads: CASSLSRGAGETQYF. CDR3 nucleotide sequence: TGTGCCAGCAGCTTGTCCCGGGGGGCCGGAGAGACCCAGTACTTC. Combining the CDR3 with reference TRBV5-4 and TRBJ2-5 gives the whole variable domain ETGVTQSPTHLIKTRGQQVTLRCSSQSGHNTVSWYQQALGQGPQFIFQYYREEENGRGNFPPRFSGLQFPNYSSELNVNALELDDSALYLCASSLSRGAGETQYFGPGTRLLVL.

This clone was seen only a few times. This rearrangement joins TRBV18 to TRBJ1-1, with 7 bases fitting TRBD1. The CDR3 runs 16 residues. The trim removed 6 bases at V and 1 base at J, leaving 11 bases unmatched. From germline, CDR1 is KGHSH and CDR2 LQKENI. Here the CDR3 reads CASSPRAGGTNTEAFF. CDR3 nucleotide sequence: TGTGCCAGCTCGCCCAGGGCAGGGGGAACGAACACTGAAGCTTTCTTT.

The chain joins TRBV2 to TRBJ2-6, with D tentatively TRBD2 (6 bases). CDR3 length: 15 residues. Germline lookup yields CDR1 SNHLY and CDR2 FYNNEI. V was pared by 7 bases and J by 2 bases, with 12 bases between. CDR3 sequence reads: CASIRESTGANVLTF. CDR3 nucleotides: TGTGCCAGCATTCGGGAGAGTACTGGGGCCAACGTCCTGACTTTC.

The rearrangement links TRBV7-3 to TRBJ2-1, with D perhaps TRBD2 (6 bases). V shed 4 bases and J shed 8 bases, with 15 bases lying between them. Germline CDR1 and CDR2: SGHTA and FQGTGA. The CDR3 is made up of 14 amino acids. The CDR3 coding sequence is TGTGCCAGCAGCTGGAGGGCAGAAGACGATGAGCAGTTCTTC. Its protein is CASSWRAEDDEQFF. Using reference TRBV7-3 and TRBJ2-1 for the parts outside the CDR3, the full variable domain is GAGVSQTPSNKVTEKGKYVELRCDPISGHTALYWYRQSLGQGPEFLIYFQGTGAADDSGLPNDRFFAVRPEGSVSTLKIQRTERGDSAVYLCASSWRAEDDEQFFGPGTRLTVL.

This chain uses TRBV28 with TRBJ2-5, with D perhaps TRBD2 (5 bases). The CDR3 has 12 residues. Per the germline V gene, CDR1 is MDHEN and CDR2 is SYDVKM. Trimming cost V 6 bases and J 4 bases, with 9 bases left between them. The CDR3, as DNA: TGTGCCAGCAGGCCCGGAGGAGAGACCCAGTACTTC. Its protein is CASRPGGETQYF.